This T cell receptor (beta chain) was identified in a study of T cell repertoires in cytomegalovirus infection. Study background: Evidence of both CMV infection and a matching HLA type came from public TCR beta signatures.

The CDR3 is 14 amino acids. Deletions cut 2 bases from V and 3 bases from J, with 11 bases between. CDR1 and CDR2 (germline): MNHNS, SASEGT. This clonotype turned up a few times. What it recognizes is unknown. TCRdb called the reads again in MiXCR, with one record for every CDR3 protein. The repertoire includes 800,000 to 950,000 distinct CDR3 sequences, around a third of them detected once, and 9.5% to 15% sits in the top ten. The sequencing here drew on cultured CD8+ T cells from PBMCs, taken from culture after CMV antigen stimulation. This receptor was taken from a human donor in good health (CMV status not recorded). Some clones in this sample may be carry-over from other donors' samples. The chain combines TRBV6-1 with TRBJ2-7, with a weak D call TRBD2 (6 bases). CDR3 loop: CASSERERGYEQYV. The CDR3 region has the DNA TGTGCCAGCAGTGAACGGGAGAGGGGCTACGAGCAGTACGTC.